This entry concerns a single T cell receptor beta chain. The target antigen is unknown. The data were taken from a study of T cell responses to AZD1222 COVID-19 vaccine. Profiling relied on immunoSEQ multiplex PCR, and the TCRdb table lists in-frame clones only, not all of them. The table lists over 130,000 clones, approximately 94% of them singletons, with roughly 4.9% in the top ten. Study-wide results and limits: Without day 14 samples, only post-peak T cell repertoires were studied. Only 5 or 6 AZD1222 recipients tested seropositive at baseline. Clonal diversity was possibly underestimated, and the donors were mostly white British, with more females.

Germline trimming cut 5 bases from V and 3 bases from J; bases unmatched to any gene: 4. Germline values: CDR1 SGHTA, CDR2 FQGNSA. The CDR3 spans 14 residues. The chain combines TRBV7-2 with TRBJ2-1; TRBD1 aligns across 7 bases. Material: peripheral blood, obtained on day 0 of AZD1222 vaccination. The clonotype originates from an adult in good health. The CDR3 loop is CASSPRQGYNEQFF. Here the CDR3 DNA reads TGTGCCAGCAGCCCCCGACAGGGCTACAATGAGCAGTTCTTC.